This TCR beta chain is drawn from a study of shared T cell receptors in the human thymus. Between the trimmed V and J ends, which lost 11 bases and 5 bases, there was a span of 17 bases. CDR3 length: 13 amino acids. Germline lookup yields CDR1 MNHNS and CDR2 SASEGT. Assay used: immunoSEQ multiplex PCR; TCRdb lists only in-frame clones, some missing. The table has hundreds of thousands of clones, 75% to 80% seen once. These data were also filed under a second study, of human thymus T cells.

The chain is built from TRBV6-1 and TRBJ2-3; D is undetermined. The receptor was derived from a boy in the first two years of life with a congenital heart defect. Sequencing was carried out using thymocytes. The CDR3 reads CAASQLVGDTQYF. CDR3 coding DNA: TGTGCCGCTAGTCAACTGGTGGGAGATACGCAGTATTTT.